The 21 T cell receptor beta chains given below trace back to one sample, sequenced in a study of blood T cell repertoires in COVID-19. Assay used: immunoSEQ multiplex PCR; TCRdb lists only in-frame clones, some missing. The table lists 150,000 or so clones, over 60% of them singletons. Sequencing was performed on PBMCs or T cells enriched from blood (not recorded which). Receptor source: a woman between 45 and 60 years old who had recovered from COVID-19.

The CDR3 loop is CASSLGLAGNTGELFF. In DNA form, the CDR3 reads TGTGCCAGCAGCTTGGGACTAGCGGGGAACACCGGGGAGCTGTTTTTT. The V gene is TRBV11-3, the J gene TRBJ2-2, with 12 nucleotides matching TRBD2. Germline trimming cut 3 bases from V and 1 base from J; bases unmatched to any gene: 0. Looked up from germline, CDR1 is SGHNT and CDR2 is YENEEA. The length of the CDR3 is 16 residues.

V is TRBV9 and J is TRBJ2-7; 7 nucleotides line up with TRBD2. The CDR3 extends over 14 amino acids. In germline, CDR1 is SGDLS, CDR2 YYNGEE. Trimming removed 0 bases from V and 6 bases from J; junction bases left unmatched: 6. In DNA form, the CDR3 reads TGTGCCAGCAGCGTAGCAGCGGGACCTTTCGAGCAGTACTTC. It is translated as CASSVAAGPFEQYF.

The chain has TRBV27 and TRBJ1-5; 11 positions agree with TRBD1. After removal of 5 bases from V and 6 bases from J, the junction contained 6 bases not matched to a gene. In germline, CDR1 is MNHEY, CDR2 SMNVEV (reference sequence). The CDR3 is 15 residues long. The CDR3 bases are TGTGCCAGCAGTAGGGGGACAGGGGGTCGTCAGCCCCAGCATTTT. Protein sequence: CASSRGTGGRQPQHF.

This clone was observed a single time. The V gene is TRBV18, the J gene TRBJ1-2; the match to TRBD1 covers 11 bases. The V and J ends lost 3 bases and 8 bases, in that order; junction bases with no gene match: 8. In germline, CDR1 is KGHSH, CDR2 LQKENI. This CDR3 is built from 15 residues. The CDR3 is CASSPLGQGARGYTF. CDR3 coding DNA: TGTGCCAGCTCACCCCTAGGACAGGGGGCGCGGGGCTACACCTTC.

The V gene is TRBV3-1 (or the pseudogene TRBV3-2), the J gene TRBJ2-1, with 9 bases lining up with TRBD2. J lost 3 bases, V lost 1 base, and 7 bases had no gene match. The germline V gene encodes CDR1 LGHDT and CDR2 YNNKEL (reference sequence). This CDR3 comprises 17 residues. The CDR3, as DNA: TGTGCCAGCAGCCAAGGGCGGCTAGCGGGGCGCTACAATGAGCAGTTCTTC. Protein: CASSQGRLAGRYNEQFF.

The chain carries TRBV7-6 and TRBJ2-7, with 7 bases identical to TRBD2. Germline-derived CDR1 and CDR2 are SGHVS and FNYEAQ. V lost 5 bases, J lost 3 bases, and 10 bases stayed unmatched. There are 15 residues in the CDR3. CDR3 DNA sequence: TGTGCCAGCAGCAGTGGGGCAGCGGGGAGCTACGAGCAGTACTTC. The encoded protein is CASSSGAAGSYEQYF.

V and J are TRBV5-1 and TRBJ2-5; TRBD1 matches 8 bases. This CDR3 is built from 14 residues. Unmatched junction bases numbered 4, after V lost 2 bases and J lost 4 bases. Germline assignment: CDR1 SGHRS and CDR2 YFSETQ. The CDR3 nucleotides are TGCGCCAGCAGCTTATGGACAGGGAGAGAGACCCAGTACTTC. This translates into CASSLWTGRETQYF.

The J gene is TRBJ1-3, the V gene TRBV11-3; 7 positions match TRBD1. The CDR3 covers 17 residues. The germline gives CDR1 SGHNT, CDR2 YENEEA. Trimming removed 4 bases from V and 6 bases from J; junction bases left unmatched: 15. The chain's CDR3 is CASSSVTGPGQLNTIYF. The CDR3 DNA reads as TGTGCCAGCAGCTCTGTGACCGGTCCGGGACAGCTAAACACCATATATTTT.

V gene TRBV6-6 combines with J gene TRBJ1-2, with a weak D call TRBD1 (5 bases). The CDR3 is 12 amino acids. Trimming removed 4 bases at V and 5 bases at J, with 8 bases between. The germline gives CDR1 MNHNY, CDR2 SVGAGI (reference sequence). The CDR3 is CASSSDSYGYTF. Written as DNA, the CDR3 is TGTGCCAGCAGTTCCGACAGTTATGGCTACACCTTC.

V is TRBV19 and J is TRBJ2-5; a possible D gene is TRBD1 (6 bases). The CDR3 spans 14 residues. Germline CDR1 is LNHDA and CDR2 is SQIVND (reference sequence). V shed 4 bases and J shed 7 bases, with 16 bases lying between them. CDR3 loop: CASSTIGTTGTQYF. DNA of the CDR3: TGTGCCAGTAGTACTATCGGGACAACGGGGACCCAGTACTTC. The full variable domain, in which reference TRBV19 and TRBJ2-5 provide the parts outside the CDR3, is DGGITQSPKYLFRKEGQNVTLSCEQNLNHDAMYWYRQDPGQGLRLIYYSQIVNDFQKGDIAEGYSVSREKKESFPLTVTSAQKNPTAFYLCASSTIGTTGTQYFGPGTRLLVL.

The chain employs TRBV12-2 and TRBJ2-3; no check of the table's D call, TRBD2, against the DNA was made. TRBV12-2 is reported as a pseudogene. The length of the CDR3 is 17 residues. For the CDR3, the DNA is TGTGCAAGTCGCTTTATGTTTGAGGGGGGGCCGTTATATACGCAGTATTTT. The encoded protein is CASRFMFEGGPLYTQYF.

This rearrangement joins TRBV5-6 to TRBJ2-2; a possible D gene is TRBD2 (6 bases). Deletions cut 7 bases from V and 3 bases from J, with 7 bases between. The CDR3 has 12 amino acids. The germline V gene encodes CDR1 SGHDT and CDR2 YYEEEE. CDR3 loop: CASGGYTGELFF. CDR3 nucleotides: TGTGCCAGCGGGGGGTACACCGGGGAGCTGTTTTTT.

The chain has TRBV2 and TRBJ1-4, with D possibly TRBD1 on 5 matching bases. The CDR3 runs to 15 residues. V lost 0 bases to trimming and J lost 9 bases, with 14 bases between them. Germline V gives CDR1 SNHLY, CDR2 FYNNEI. The CDR3 sequence: CASSEAETGAQKLFF. In DNA form, the CDR3 reads TGTGCCAGCAGTGAAGCAGAGACTGGGGCTCAAAAACTGTTTTTT.

The chain uses TRBV20-1 and TRBJ2-7; D unresolved. Trimming took off 4 bases at V and 6 bases at J, with 10 bases between the two ends. CDR3 length: 11 residues. In germline, CDR1 is DFQATT, CDR2 SNEGSKA (reference sequence). The DNA of the CDR3 is TGCAGTGCTAAAAGGAGCTCCGAGCAGTACTTC. It translates to CSAKRSSEQYF.

The CDR3 DNA reads TGTGCCAGCTCACAAACTGCGGGAGAAAAACTGTTTTTT. Translation: CASSQTAGEKLFF. The chain uses TRBV18 and TRBJ1-4; D call uncertain. Germline V gives CDR1 KGHSH, CDR2 LQKENI. V was pared by 4 bases and J by 8 bases, with 11 bases between. The CDR3 has 13 residues.

J is TRBJ2-2 and V is TRBV6-2 or TRBV6-3; TRBD2 matches at 12 bases. Germline V gene lookup returns CDR1 MNHEY and CDR2 SVGEGT. This CDR3 is 17 amino acids long. The trim removed 0 bases at V and 6 bases at J, leaving 5 bases unmatched. CDR3 nucleotide sequence: TGTGCCAGCAGTTACTCGTCGGGACTAGCGGGTCCCGGGGAGCTGTTTTTT. It specifies CASSYSSGLAGPGELFF.

This chain uses TRBV5-6 with TRBJ1-6; no reliable D call. Looked up from germline, CDR1 is SGHDT and CDR2 is YYEEEE. V was trimmed by 4 bases and J by 10 bases, leaving 12 bases between them. CDR3 length equals 13 residues. This chain's CDR3 is CASSPVEGSPLHF. CDR3 nucleotide sequence: TGTGCCAGCAGCCCGGTCGAGGGATCACCCCTCCACTTT.

The chain is built from TRBV6-2 or TRBV6-3 and TRBJ2-5; the D gene is possibly TRBD1 (5 bases). The CDR3 length is 19 residues. Germline values: CDR1 MNHEY, CDR2 SVGEGT. Trimming removed 2 bases at V and 5 bases at J, with 27 bases between. The chain's CDR3 is CASSYPLGAGKKFGETQYF. The CDR3, as DNA: TGTGCCAGCAGTTACCCCCTAGGGGCCGGAAAAAAATTCGGGGAGACCCAGTACTTC.

The V gene is TRBV6-5, the J gene TRBJ1-5; 7 bases align to TRBD1. The CDR3 covers 16 residues. Germline CDR1 MNHEY, CDR2 SVGAGI. The V and J ends lost 2 bases and 0 bases, in that order; junction bases with no gene match: 4. CDR3 in amino acids: CASSYGTDYSNQPQHF. CDR3 sequence (DNA): TGTGCCAGCAGTTACGGGACAGATTATAGCAATCAGCCCCAGCATTTT.

The chain links TRBV10-3 to TRBJ1-2, with D perhaps TRBD1 (5 bases). Germline V lookup: CDR1 ENHRY, CDR2 SYGVKD. Trimming took off 0 bases at V and 8 bases at J, with 19 bases between the two ends. This CDR3 is 16 amino acids long. CDR3 sequence reads: CAISESQGVRLGGYTF. The CDR3 nucleotides are TGTGCCATCAGTGAGTCTCAGGGTGTTCGGTTGGGCGGCTACACCTTC.

This clone has only one observation. This chain connects TRBV28 to TRBJ2-2, with 8 positions matching TRBD2. This CDR3 contains 15 residues. The germline gives CDR1 MDHEN, CDR2 SYDVKM. V shed 6 bases, J shed 9 bases, and the junction held 12 bases outside the gene matches. The CDR3 spells CASRTRAGGVWELFF. The CDR3 bases are TGTGCCAGCAGAACCCGTGCGGGAGGTGTATGGGAGCTGTTTTTT.